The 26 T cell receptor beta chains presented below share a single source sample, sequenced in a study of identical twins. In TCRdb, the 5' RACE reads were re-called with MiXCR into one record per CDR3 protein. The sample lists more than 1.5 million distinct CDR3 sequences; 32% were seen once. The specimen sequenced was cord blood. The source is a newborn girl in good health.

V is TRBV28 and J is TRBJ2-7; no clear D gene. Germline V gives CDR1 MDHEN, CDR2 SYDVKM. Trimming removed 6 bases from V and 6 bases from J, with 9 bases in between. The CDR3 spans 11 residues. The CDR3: CASRGFAEQYF. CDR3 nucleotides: TGTGCCAGCAGGGGTTTCGCCGAGCAGTACTTC.

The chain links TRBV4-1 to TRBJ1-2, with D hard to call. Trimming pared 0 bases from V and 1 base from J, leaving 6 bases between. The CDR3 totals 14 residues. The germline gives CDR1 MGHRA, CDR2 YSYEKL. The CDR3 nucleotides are TGCGCCAGCAGCCAAGATGCAGATAACTATGGCTACACCTTC. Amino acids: CASSQDADNYGYTF.

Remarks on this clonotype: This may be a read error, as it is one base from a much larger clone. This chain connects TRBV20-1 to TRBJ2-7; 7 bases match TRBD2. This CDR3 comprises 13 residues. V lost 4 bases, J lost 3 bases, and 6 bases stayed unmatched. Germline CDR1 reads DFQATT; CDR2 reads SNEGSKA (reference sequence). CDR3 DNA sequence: TGCAGTGCTAAAGCGGGACCATACTACGAGCAGTACTTC. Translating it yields CSAKAGPYYEQYF.

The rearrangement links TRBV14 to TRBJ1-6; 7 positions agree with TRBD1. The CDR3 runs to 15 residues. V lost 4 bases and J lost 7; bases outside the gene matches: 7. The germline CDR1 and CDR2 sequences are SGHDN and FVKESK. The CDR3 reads CASSLDRLRNSPLHF. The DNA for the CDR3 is TGTGCCAGCAGCCTGGACAGGCTAAGGAATTCACCCCTCCACTTT.

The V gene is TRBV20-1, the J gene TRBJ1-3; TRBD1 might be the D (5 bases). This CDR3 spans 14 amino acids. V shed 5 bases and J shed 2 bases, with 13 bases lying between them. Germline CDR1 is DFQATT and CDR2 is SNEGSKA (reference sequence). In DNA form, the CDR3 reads TGCAGTGCTCAGGGACTAGGGGCTGGAAACACCATATATTTT. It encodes CSAQGLGAGNTIYF.

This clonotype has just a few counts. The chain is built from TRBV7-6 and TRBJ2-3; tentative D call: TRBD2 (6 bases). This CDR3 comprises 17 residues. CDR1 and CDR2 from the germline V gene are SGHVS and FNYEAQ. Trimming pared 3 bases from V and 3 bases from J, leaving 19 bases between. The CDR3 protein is CASSFRSQGLSTDTQYF. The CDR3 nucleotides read TGTGCCAGCAGCTTTCGATCTCAGGGACTCTCGACAGATACGCAGTATTTT.

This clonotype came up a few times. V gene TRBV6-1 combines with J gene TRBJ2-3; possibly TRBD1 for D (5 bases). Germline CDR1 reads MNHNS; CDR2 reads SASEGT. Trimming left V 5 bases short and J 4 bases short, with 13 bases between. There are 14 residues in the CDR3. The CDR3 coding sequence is TGTGCCAGCAGTTCAGGGTACCGGTCAGATACGCAGTATTTT. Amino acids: CASSSGYRSDTQYF.

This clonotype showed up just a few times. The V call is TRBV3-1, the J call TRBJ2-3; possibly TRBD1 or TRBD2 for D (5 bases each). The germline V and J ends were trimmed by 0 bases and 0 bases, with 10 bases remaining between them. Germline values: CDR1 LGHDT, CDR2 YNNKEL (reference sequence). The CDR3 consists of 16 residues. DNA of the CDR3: TGTGCCAGCAGCCAAGATTGGGGACCTAGCACAGATACGCAGTATTTT. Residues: CASSQDWGPSTDTQYF.

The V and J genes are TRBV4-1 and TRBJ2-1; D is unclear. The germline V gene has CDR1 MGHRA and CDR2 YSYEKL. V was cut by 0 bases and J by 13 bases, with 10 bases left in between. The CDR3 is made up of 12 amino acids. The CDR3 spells CASSQDLVSQFF. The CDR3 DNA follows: TGCGCCAGCAGCCAAGATTTGGTTAGCCAGTTCTTC.

CDR3 amino acids: CASSLGKGFDEQYF. The CDR3 bases are TGTGCCAGCAGCTTGGGGAAGGGTTTCGACGAGCAGTACTTC. V gene TRBV5-5 combines with J gene TRBJ2-7; D gene uncertain. Trimming cost V 0 bases and J 5 bases, with 12 bases left between them. The germline V gene has CDR1 SGHKS and CDR2 YYEKEE (reference sequence). CDR3 length: 14 residues.

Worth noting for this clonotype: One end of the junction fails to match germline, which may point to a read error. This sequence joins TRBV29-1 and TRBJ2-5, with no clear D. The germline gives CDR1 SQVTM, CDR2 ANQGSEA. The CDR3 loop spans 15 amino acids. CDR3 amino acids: CGVELWGNTQETQYF. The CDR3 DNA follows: TGCGGCGTTGAGTTGTGGGGTAATACGCAAGAGACCCAGTACTTC.

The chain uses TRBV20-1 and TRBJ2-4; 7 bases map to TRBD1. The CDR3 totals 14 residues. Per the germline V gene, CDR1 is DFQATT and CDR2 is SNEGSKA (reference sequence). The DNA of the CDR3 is TGCAATGCGACAGGGTACATAGCCAAAAACATTCAGTACTTC. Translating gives CNATGYIAKNIQYF.

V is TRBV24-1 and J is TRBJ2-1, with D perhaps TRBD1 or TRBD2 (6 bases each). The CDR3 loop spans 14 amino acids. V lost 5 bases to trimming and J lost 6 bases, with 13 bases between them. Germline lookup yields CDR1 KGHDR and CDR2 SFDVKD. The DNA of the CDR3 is TGTGCCACCAGTGGGAGGGGGGACTCCAATGAGCAGTTCTTC. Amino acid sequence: CATSGRGDSNEQFF.

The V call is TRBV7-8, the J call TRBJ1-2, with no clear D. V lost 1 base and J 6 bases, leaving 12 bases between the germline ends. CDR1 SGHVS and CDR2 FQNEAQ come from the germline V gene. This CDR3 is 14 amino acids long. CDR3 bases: TGTGCCAGCAGCTTAGGTGGGAGGAGGAATGGCTACACCTTC. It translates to CASSLGGRRNGYTF.

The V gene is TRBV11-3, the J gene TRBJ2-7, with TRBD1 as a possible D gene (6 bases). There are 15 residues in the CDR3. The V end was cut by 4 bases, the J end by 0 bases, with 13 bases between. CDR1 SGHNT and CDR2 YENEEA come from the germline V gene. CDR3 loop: CASSCQGPSSYEQYF. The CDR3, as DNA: TGTGCCAGCAGCTGTCAGGGGCCCAGCTCCTACGAGCAGTACTTC.

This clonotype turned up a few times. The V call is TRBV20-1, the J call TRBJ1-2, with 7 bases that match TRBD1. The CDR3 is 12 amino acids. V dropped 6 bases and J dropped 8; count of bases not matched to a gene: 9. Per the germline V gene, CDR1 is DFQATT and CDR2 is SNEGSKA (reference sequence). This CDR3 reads CSAPDRAQGYTF. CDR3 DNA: TGCAGTGCCCCCGACAGGGCTCAAGGCTACACCTTC.

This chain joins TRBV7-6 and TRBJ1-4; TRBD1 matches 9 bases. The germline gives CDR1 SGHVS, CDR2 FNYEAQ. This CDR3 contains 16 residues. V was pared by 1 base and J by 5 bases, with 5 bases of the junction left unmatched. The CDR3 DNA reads TGTGCCAGCAGCTTAGGGTACAGGGGGCGCAATGAAAAACTGTTTTTT. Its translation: CASSLGYRGRNEKLFF.

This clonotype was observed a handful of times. The CDR3 is CASSIQGLDGYTF. The CDR3 nucleotides are TGTGCCAGCAGTATACAGGGGCTTGATGGCTACACCTTC. The rearrangement links TRBV6-2 or TRBV6-3 to TRBJ1-2; 7 positions match TRBD1. Germline CDR1 and CDR2: MNHEY and SVGEGT. This CDR3 region has 13 residues. Trimming cost V 5 bases and J 6 bases; bases outside gene matches: 6.

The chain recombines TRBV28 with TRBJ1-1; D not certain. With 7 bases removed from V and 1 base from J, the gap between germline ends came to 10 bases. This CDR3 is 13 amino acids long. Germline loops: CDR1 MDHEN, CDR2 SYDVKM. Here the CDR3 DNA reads TGTGCCAGCATTTACACCGGGAACACTGAAGCTTTCTTT. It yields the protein CASIYTGNTEAFF. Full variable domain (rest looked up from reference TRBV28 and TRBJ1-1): DVKVTQSSRYLVKRTGEKVFLECVQDMDHENMFWYRQDPGLGLRLIYFSYDVKMKEKGDIPEGYSVSREKKERFSLILESASTNQTSMYLCASIYTGNTEAFFGQGTRLTVV.

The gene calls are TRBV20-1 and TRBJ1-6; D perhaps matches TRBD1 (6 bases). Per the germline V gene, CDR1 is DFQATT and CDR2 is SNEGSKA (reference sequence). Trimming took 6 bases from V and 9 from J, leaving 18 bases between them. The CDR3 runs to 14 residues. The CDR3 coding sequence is TGCAGTGCCGGCTACAGGGAGAAGGGTTCACCCCTCCACTTT. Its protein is CSAGYREKGSPLHF.

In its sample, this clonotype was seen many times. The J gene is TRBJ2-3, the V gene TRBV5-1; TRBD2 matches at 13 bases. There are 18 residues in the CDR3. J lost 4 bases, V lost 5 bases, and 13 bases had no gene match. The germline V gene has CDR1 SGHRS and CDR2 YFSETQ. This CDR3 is CASSLKSGLAGDSDTQYF. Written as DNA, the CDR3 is TGCGCCAGCAGTCTCAAATCCGGACTAGCGGGAGACTCAGATACGCAGTATTTT.

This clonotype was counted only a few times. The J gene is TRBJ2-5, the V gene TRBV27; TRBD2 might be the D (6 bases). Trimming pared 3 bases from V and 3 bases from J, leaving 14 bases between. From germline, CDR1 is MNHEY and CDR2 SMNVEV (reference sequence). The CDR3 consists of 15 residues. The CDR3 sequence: CASSLASAREETQYF. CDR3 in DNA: TGTGCCAGCAGTTTGGCTAGCGCGAGAGAAGAGACCCAGTACTTC.

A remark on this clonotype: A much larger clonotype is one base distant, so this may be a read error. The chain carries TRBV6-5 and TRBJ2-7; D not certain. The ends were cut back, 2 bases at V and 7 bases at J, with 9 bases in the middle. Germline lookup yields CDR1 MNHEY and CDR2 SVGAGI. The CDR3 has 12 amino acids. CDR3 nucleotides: TGTGCCAGCAGTTACCCCGGCAATGAGCAGTACTTC. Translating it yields CASSYPGNEQYF.

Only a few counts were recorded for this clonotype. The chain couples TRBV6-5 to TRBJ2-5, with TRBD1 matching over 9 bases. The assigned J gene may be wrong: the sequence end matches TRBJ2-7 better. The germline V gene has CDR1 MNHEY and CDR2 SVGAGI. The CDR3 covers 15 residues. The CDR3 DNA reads TGTGCCAGCAGTTACGGGACAGGGAATCTGGGCGAGCAGTACTTC. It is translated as CASSYGTGNLGEQYF.

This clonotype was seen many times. This CDR3 reads CASRETSGTYEQYF. CDR3 in DNA: TGTGCCAGCCGCGAGACTAGCGGAACCTACGAGCAGTACTTC. The chain employs TRBV3-1 and TRBJ2-7; 9 bases are shared with TRBD2. There are 14 residues in the CDR3. Per the germline V gene, CDR1 is LGHDT and CDR2 is YNNKEL (reference sequence). The V and J ends lost 8 bases and 2 bases, in that order; junction bases with no gene match: 7.

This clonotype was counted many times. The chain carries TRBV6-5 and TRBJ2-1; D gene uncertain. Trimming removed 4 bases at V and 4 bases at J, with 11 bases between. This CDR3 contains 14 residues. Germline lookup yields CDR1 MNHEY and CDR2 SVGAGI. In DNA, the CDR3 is TGTGCCAGCAGTTCCCGAAGTCTATACAATGAGCAGTTCTTC. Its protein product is CASSSRSLYNEQFF.